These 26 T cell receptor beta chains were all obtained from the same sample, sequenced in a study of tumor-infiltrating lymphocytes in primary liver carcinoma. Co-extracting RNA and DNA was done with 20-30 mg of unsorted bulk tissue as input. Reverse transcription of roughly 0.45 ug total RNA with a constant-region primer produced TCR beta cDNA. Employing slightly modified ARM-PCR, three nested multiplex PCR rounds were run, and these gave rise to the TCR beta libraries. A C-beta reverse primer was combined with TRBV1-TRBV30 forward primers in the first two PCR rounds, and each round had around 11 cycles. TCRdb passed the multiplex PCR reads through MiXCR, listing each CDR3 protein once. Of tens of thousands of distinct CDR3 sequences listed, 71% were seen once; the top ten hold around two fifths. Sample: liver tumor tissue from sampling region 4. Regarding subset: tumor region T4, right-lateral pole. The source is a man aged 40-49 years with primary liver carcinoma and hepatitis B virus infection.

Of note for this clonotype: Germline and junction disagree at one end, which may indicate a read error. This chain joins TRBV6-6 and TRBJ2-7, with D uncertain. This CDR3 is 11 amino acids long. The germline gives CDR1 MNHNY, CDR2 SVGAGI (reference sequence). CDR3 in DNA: TGTGCCAACAGTTACGTTGACGAGCAGTACTTC. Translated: CANSYVDEQYF.

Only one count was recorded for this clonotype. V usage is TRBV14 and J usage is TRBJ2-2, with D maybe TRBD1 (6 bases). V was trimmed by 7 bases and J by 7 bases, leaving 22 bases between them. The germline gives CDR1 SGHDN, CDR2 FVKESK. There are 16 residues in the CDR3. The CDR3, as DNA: TGTGCCAGCATCCACAGAAGGACGGGACACATCGGGGAGCTGTTTTTT. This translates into CASIHRRTGHIGELFF.

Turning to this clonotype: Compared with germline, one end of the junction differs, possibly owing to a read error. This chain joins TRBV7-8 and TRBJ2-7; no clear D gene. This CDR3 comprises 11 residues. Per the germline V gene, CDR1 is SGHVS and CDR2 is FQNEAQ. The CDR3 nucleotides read TGTCCCAGCAGCTTATCCTACGAACAGTACTTC. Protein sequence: CPSSLSYEQYF.

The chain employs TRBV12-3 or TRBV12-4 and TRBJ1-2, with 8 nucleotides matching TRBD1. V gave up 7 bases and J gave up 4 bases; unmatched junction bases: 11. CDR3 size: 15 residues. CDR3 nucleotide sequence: TGTGCCAGCACAGACCGGACAGGGATTAGCTATGGCTACACCTTC. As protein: CASTDRTGISYGYTF.

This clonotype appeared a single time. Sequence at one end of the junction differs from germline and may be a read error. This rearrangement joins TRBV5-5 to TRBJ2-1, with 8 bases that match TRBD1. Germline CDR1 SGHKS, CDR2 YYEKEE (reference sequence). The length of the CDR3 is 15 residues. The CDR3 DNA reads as TGTGCCAGGAGCCCCGGACAGGGTTCCTGCAATGAGCAGTTCTTC. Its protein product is CARSPGQGSCNEQFF.

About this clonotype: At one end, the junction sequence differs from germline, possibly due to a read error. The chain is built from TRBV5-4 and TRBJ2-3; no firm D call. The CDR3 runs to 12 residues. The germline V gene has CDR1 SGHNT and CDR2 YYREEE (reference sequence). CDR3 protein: CASSHRTDMQYF. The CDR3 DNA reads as TGTGCCAGCAGCCACCGCACAGATATGCAGTACTTT.

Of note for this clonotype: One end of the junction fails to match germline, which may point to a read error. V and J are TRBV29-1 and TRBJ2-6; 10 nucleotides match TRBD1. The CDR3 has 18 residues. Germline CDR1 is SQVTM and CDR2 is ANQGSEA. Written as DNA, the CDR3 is TGCAGCATTGATACAACCGGGACAGGGGCAGCTGGGGCCAGCGTCATGACTTTC. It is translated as CSIDTTGTGAAGASVMTF.

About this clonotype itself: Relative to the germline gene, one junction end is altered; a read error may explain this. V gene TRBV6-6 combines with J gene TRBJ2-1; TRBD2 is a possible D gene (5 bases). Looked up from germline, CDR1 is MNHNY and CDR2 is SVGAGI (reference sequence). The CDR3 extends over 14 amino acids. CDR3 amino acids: CASSHTGSDNEQFF. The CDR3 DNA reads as TGTGCCAGCAGTCATACGGGGTCAGACAATGAACAGTTCTTC.

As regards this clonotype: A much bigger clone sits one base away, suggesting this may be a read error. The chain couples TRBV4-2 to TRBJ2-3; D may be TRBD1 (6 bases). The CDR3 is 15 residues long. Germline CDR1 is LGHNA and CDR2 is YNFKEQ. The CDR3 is CVSSQDEGGVDTQYF. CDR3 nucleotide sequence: TGTGTCAGCAGCCAAGACGAAGGGGGTGTAGATACGCAGTATTTT.

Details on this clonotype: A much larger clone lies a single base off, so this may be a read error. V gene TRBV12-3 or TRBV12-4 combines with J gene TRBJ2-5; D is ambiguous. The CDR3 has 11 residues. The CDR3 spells CVSSREETQYF. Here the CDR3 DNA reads TGTGTCAGCAGTAGGGAAGAGACCCAGTACTTC.

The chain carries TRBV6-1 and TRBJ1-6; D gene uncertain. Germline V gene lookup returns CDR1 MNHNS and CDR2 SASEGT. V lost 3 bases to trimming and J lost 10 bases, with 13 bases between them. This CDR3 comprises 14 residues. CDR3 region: CASSEDESVSPLHF. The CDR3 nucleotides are TGTGCCAGCAGTGAGGATGAGTCAGTATCACCCCTCCACTTT.

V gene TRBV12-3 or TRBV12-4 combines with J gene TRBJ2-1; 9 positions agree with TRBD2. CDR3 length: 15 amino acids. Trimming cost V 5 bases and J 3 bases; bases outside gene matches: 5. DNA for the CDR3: TGTGCCAGCAGTCATAGCGGGAGATGCTACAATGAGCAGTTCTTC. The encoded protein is CASSHSGRCYNEQFF.

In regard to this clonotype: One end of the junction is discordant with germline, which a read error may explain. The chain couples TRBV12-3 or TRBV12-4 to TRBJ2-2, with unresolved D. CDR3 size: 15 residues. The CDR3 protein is CASSLQTRVTEELFF. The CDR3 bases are TGTGCCAGCAGTTTACAGACAAGGGTGACCGAGGAGCTGTTTTTT.

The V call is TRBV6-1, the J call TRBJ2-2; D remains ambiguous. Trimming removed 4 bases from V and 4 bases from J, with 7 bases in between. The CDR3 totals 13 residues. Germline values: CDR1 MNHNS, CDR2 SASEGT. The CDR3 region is CASSARFTGELFF. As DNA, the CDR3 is TGTGCCAGCAGTGCGCGGTTCACCGGGGAGCTGTTTTTT.

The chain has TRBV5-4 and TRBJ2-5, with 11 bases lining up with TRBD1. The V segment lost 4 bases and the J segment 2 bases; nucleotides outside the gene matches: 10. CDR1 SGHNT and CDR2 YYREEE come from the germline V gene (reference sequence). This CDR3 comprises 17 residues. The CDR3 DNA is TGTGCCAGCAGCAACCTAGGACAGGGGGCGGCTCAAGAGACCCAGTACTTC. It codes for CASSNLGQGAAQETQYF.

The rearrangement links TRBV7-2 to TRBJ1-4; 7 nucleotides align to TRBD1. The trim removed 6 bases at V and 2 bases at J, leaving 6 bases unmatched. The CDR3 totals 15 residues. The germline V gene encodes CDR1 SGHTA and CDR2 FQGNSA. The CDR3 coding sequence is TGTGCCAGCAGGTCTACAGGGGTGACTAATGAAAAACTGTTTTTT. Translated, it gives CASRSTGVTNEKLFF.

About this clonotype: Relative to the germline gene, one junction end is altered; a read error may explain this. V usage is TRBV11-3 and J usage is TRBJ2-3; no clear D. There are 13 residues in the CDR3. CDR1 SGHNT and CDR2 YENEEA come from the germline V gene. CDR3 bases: TGTGCCAGCAGCCAAATAAGCACAGATACGCAGTGTTTT. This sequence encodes CASSQISTDTQCF.

The CDR3 protein is CAWIRDTSGSLWSNEQFF. The CDR3 nucleotides are TGTGCCTGGATAAGGGATACTAGCGGGAGCTTATGGTCGAATGAGCAGTTCTTC. The chain combines TRBV30 with TRBJ2-1; 11 nucleotides line up with TRBD2. Germline assignment: CDR1 GTSNPN and CDR2 SVGIG (reference sequence). V was pared by 4 bases and J by 7 bases, with 18 bases of the junction left unmatched. The CDR3 has 18 residues.

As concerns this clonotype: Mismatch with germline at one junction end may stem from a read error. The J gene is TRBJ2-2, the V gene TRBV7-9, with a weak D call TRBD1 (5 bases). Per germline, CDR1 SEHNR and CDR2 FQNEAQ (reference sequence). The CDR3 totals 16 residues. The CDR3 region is CTSNLVLQGWTGELFF. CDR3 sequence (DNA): TGTACCAGCAACTTAGTTCTTCAGGGTTGGACAGGGGAGCTGTTTTTT.

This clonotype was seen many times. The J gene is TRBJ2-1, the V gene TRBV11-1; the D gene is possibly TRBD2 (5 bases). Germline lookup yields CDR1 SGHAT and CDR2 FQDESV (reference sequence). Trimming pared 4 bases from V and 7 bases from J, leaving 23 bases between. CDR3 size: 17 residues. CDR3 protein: CASSSNGMSRLFNEQFF. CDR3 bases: TGTGCCAGCAGCTCAAACGGGATGAGCAGGTTGTTTAATGAGCAGTTCTTC.

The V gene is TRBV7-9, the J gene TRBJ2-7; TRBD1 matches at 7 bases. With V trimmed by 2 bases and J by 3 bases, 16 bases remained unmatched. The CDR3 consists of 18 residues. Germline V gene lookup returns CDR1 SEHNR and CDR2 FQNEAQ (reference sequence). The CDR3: CASSLYGRRDREVYEQYF. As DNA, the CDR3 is TGTGCCAGCAGCTTATATGGCCGACGTGACAGGGAAGTCTACGAGCAGTACTTC.

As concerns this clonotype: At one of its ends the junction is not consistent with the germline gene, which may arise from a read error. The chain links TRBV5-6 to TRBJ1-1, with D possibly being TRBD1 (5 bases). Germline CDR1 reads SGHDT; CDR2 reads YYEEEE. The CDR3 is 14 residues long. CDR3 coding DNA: TGTGCCATCAGCTTGCAGGGCTTGAACACTGAAGCCTTCTTT. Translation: CAISLQGLNTEAFF.

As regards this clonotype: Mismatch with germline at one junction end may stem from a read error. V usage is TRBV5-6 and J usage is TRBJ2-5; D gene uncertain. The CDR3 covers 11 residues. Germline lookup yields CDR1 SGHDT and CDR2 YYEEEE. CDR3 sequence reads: CVSSLDGTQYF. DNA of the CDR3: TGTGTCAGCAGCTTGGATGGGACCCAGTACTTC.

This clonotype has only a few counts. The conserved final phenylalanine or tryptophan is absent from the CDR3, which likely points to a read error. CDR3 sequence reads: CASSSPGTSGTKNIQYS. In nucleotides, the CDR3 is TGTGCCAGCAGCTCTCCCGGAACTAGCGGGACCAAAAACATTCAGTACTCC. J is TRBJ2-4 and V is TRBV11-1; the match to TRBD2 covers 10 bases. Trimming took 4 bases from V and 2 from J; bases not matched to a gene: 8. This CDR3 contains 17 residues. Germline CDR1 reads SGHAT; CDR2 reads FQDESV (reference sequence).

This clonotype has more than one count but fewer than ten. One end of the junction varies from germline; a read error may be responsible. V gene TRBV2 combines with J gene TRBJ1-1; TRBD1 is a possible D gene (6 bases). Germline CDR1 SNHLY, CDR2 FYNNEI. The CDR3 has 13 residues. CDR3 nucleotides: TGTGCCAGCAAAGCGCTGGGGGCAGCTGAAGCTTCCTTT. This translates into CASKALGAAEASF. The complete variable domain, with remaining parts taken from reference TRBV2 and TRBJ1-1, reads EPEVTQTPSHQVTQMGQEVILRCVPISNHLYFYWYRQILGQKVEFLVSFYNNEISEKSEIFDDQFSVERPDGSNFTLKIRSTKLEDSAMYFCASKALGAAEASFGQGTRLTVV.

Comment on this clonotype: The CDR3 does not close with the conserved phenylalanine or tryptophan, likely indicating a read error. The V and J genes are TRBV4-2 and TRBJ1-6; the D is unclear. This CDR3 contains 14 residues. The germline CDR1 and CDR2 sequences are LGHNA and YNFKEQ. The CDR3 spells CANSQDDKSSPLHC. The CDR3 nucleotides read TGTGCCAACAGCCAAGATGACAAGTCTTCACCCCTCCACTGT.